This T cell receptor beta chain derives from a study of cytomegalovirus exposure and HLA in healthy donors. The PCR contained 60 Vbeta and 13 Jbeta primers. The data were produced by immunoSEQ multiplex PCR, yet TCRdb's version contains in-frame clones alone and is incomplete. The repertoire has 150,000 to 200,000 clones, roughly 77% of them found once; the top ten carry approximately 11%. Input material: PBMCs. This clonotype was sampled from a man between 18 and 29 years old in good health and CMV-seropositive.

The CDR3: CASTPGGRDTEAFF. The DNA of the CDR3 is TGTGCCAGCACCCCGGGAGGACGCGACACTGAAGCTTTCTTT. The chain carries TRBV6-6 and TRBJ1-1, with D hard to call. Germline V gene lookup returns CDR1 MNHNY and CDR2 SVGAGI (reference sequence). Trimming took 7 bases from V and 3 from J, leaving 15 bases between them. CDR3 length: 14 residues.